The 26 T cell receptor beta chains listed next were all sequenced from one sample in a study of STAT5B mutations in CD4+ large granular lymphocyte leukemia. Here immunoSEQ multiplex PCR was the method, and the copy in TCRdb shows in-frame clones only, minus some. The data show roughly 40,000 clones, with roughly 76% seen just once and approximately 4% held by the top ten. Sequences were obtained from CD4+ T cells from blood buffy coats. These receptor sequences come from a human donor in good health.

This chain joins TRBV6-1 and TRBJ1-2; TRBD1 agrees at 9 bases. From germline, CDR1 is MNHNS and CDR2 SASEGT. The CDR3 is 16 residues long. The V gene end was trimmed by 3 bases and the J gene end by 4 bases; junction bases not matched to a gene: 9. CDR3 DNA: TGTGCCAGCAGTGAGTCAGGGACAGGGATTGGCTATGGCTACACCTTC. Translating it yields CASSESGTGIGYGYTF.

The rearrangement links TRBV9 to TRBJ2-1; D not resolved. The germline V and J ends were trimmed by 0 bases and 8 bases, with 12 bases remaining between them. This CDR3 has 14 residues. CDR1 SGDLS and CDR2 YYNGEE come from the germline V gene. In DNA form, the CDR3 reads TGTGCCAGCAGCGTAGCGGTGGAAACCCATGAGCAGTTCTTC. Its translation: CASSVAVETHEQFF.

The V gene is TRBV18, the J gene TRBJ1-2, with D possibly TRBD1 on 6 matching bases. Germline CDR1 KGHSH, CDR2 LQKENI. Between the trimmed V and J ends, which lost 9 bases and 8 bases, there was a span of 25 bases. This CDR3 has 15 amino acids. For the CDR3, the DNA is TGTGCCAGTCAAAACCTGAGGACAGCCACGGAGGGCTACACCTTC. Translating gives CASQNLRTATEGYTF.

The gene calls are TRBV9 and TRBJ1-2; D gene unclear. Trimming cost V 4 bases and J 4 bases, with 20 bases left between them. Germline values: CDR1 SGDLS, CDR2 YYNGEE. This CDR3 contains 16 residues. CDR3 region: CASSPQDSRPGYGYTF. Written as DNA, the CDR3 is TGTGCCAGCAGCCCCCAGGATTCCCGCCCTGGCTATGGCTACACCTTC.

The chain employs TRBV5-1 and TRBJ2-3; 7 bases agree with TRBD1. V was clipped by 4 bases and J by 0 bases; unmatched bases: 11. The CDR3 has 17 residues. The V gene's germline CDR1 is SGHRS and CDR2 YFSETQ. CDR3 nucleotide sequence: TGCGCCAGCAGCGGACTTTCGGGACAGATTAGCACAGATACGCAGTATTTT. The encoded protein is CASSGLSGQISTDTQYF.

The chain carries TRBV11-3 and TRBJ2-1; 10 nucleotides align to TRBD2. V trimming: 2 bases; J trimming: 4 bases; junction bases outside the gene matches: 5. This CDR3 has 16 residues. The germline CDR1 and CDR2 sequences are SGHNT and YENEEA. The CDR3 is CASSLLLAGPYNEQFF. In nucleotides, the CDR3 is TGTGCCAGCAGCTTACTACTAGCGGGACCATACAATGAGCAGTTCTTC.

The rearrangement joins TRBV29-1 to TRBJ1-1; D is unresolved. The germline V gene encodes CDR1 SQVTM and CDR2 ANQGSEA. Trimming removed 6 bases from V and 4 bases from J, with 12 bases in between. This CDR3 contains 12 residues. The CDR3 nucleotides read TGCAGCGTCCGTACGGTGGGCACTGAAGCTTTCTTT. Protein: CSVRTVGTEAFF.

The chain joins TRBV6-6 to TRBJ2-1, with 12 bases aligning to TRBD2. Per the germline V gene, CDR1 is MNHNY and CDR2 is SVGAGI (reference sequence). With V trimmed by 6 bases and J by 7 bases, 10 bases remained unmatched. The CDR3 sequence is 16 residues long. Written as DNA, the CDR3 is TGTGCCAGCAGCTACGGGGCTAGCGGGAGGGGGAATGAGCAGTTCTTC. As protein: CASSYGASGRGNEQFF.

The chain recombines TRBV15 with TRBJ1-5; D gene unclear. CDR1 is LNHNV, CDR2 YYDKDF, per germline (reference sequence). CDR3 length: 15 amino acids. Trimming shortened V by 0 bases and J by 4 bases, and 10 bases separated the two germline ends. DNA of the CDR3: TGTGCCACCAGCAGAGATTATCAAGGGAATCAGCCCCAGCATTTT. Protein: CATSRDYQGNQPQHF.

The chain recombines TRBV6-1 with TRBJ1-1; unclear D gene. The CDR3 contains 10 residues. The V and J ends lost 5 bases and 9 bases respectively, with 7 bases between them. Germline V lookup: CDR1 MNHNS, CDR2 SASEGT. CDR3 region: CASSYRKAFF. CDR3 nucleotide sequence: TGTGCCAGCAGTTACAGAAAAGCTTTCTTT.

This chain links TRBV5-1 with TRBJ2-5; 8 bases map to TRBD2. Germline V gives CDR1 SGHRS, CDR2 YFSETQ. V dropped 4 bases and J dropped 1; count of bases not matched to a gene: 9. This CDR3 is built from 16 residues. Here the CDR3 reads CASSPGVAGSQETQYF. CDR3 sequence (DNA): TGCGCCAGCAGCCCTGGGGTAGCGGGGTCCCAAGAGACCCAGTACTTC.

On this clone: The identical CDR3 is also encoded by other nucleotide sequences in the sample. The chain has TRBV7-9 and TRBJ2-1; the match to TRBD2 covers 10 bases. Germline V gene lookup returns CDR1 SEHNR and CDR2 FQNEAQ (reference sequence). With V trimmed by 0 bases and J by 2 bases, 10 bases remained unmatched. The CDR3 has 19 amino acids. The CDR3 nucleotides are TGTGCCAGCAGCTTAGCCCCTATCTATAGCGGGGGGCCCTACAATGAGCAGTTCTTC. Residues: CASSLAPIYSGGPYNEQFF.

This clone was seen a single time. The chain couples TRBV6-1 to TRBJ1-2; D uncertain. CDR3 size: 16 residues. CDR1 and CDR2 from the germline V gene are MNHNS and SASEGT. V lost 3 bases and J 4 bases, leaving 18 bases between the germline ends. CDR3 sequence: CASSDTASWGGYGYTF. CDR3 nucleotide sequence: TGTGCCAGCAGTGACACGGCCAGTTGGGGAGGCTATGGCTACACCTTC.

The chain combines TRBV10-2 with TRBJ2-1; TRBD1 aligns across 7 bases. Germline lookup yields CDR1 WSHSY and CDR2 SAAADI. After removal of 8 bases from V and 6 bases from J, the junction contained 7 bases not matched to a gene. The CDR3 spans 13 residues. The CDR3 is CASWGTVTNEQFF. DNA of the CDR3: TGCGCCAGCTGGGGGACAGTAACCAATGAGCAGTTCTTC.

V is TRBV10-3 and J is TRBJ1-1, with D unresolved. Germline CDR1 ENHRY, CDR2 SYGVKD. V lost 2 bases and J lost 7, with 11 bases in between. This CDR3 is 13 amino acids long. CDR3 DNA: TGTGCCATCAGTGAGGTTCGGGAGTTTGAAGCTTTCTTT. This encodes CAISEVREFEAFF.

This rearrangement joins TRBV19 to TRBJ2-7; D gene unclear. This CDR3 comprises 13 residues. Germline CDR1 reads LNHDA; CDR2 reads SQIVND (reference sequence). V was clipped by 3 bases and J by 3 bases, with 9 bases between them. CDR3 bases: TGTGCCAGTAGTATGGTTTTACACTACGAGCAGTACTTC. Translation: CASSMVLHYEQYF.

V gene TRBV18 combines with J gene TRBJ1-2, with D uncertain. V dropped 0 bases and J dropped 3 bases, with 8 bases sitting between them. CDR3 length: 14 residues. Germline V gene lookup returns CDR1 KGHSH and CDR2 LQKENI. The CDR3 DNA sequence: TGTGCCAGCTCACCACCGGTTTTGGACTATGGCTACACCTTC. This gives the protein CASSPPVLDYGYTF.

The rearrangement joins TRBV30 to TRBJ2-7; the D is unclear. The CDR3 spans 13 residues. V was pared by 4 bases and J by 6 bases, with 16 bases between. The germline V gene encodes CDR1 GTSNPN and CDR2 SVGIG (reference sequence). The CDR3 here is CAWTYGVLSEQYF. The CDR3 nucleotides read TGTGCCTGGACGTATGGGGTTTTAAGCGAGCAGTACTTC.

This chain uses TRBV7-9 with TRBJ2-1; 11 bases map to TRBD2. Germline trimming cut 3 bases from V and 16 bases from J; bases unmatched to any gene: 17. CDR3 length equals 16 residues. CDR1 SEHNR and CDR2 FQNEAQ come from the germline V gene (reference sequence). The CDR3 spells CASSLDSNLAGGLLFF. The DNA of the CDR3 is TGTGCCAGCAGCTTGGACAGCAATCTAGCGGGGGGCCTTTTATTCTTC. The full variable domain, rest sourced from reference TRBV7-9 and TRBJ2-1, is DTGVSQNPRHKITKRGQNVTFRCDPISEHNRLYWYRQTLGQGPEFLTYFQNEAQLEKSRLLSDRFSAERPKGSFSTLEIQRTEQGDSAMYLCASSLDSNLAGGLLFFGPGTRLTVL.

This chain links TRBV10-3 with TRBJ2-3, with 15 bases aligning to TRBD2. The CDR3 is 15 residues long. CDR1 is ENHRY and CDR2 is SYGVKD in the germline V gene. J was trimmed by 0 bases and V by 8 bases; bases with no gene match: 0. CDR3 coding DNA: TGTGCCATCGGGACTAGCGGGGGGAGCACAGATACGCAGTATTTT. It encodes CAIGTSGGSTDTQYF.

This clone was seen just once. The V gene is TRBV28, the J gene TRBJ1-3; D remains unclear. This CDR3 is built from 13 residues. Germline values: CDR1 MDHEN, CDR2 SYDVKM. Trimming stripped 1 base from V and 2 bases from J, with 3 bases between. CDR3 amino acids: CASSLSAGNTIYF. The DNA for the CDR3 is TGTGCCAGCAGTTTATCGGCTGGAAACACCATATATTTT.

The CDR3 nucleotides read TGCGCCAGCAGCCTTCAGCGGATCACCGGGGAGCTGTTTTTT. It yields the protein CASSLQRITGELFF. This sequence joins TRBV4-3 and TRBJ2-2; the D gene is possibly TRBD2 (5 bases). The length of the CDR3 is 14 residues. The V and J ends lost 4 bases and 4 bases respectively, with 10 bases between them. The germline V gene encodes CDR1 LGHNA and CDR2 YSLEER.

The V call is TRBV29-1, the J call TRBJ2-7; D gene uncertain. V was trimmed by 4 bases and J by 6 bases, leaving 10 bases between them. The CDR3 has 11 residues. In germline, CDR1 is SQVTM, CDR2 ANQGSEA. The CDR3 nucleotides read TGCAGCGTTGCAATGGGTCGCGAGCAGTACTTC. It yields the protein CSVAMGREQYF.

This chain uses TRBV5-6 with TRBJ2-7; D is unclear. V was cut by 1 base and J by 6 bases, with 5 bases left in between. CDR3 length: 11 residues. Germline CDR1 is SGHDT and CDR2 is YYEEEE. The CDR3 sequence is CASSLLTEQYF. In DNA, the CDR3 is TGTGCCAGCAGCTTGTTGACCGAGCAGTACTTC.

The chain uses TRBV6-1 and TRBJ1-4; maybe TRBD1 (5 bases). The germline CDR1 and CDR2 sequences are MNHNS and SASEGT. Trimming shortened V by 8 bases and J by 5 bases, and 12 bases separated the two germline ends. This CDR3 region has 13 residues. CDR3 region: CASGASGNEKLFF. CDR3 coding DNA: TGTGCCAGCGGGGCGAGCGGAAATGAAAAACTGTTTTTT.

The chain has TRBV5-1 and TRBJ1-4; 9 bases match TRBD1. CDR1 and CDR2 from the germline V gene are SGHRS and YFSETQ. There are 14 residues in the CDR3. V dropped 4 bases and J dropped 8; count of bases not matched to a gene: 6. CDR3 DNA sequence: TGCGCCAGCAGCCGGACAGGGGAGGACGAAAAACTGTTTTTT. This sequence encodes CASSRTGEDEKLFF.